The next 21 T cell receptor beta chains were all read from a single sample in a study of T cell changes during pregnancy in multiple sclerosis. Assay used: immunoSEQ multiplex PCR; TCRdb lists only in-frame clones, some missing. Of tens of thousands of clones in the sample, around 89% were seen once. The sample was CD8+ T cells from peripheral blood mononuclear cells, taken in the third trimester of pregnancy. These receptor sequences come from a female donor with multiple sclerosis, enrolled in a pregnancy study.

This chain connects TRBV10-1 to TRBJ1-1; D remains ambiguous. CDR1 and CDR2 (germline): WNHNN, SYGVQD (reference sequence). Trimming left V 10 bases short and J 6 bases short, with 24 bases between. This CDR3 comprises 15 residues. The CDR3 nucleotides read TGCGCCATCTACCCGGGAGGGTGTCGGTCCCCTGAAGCTTTCTTT. It yields the protein CAIYPGGCRSPEAFF.

The chain is built from TRBV27 and TRBJ2-7; 10 bases fit TRBD2. The CDR3 has 14 residues. Germline assignment: CDR1 MNHEY and CDR2 SMNVEV (reference sequence). V shed 6 bases, J shed 3 bases, and the junction held 5 bases outside the gene matches. The CDR3 DNA sequence: TGTGCCAGCAGCAAGCGGGGGGGAATCTACGAGCAGTACTTC. Amino acid sequence: CASSKRGGIYEQYF.

This chain links TRBV12-5 with TRBJ2-1; 7 nucleotides agree with TRBD1. The CDR3 length is 14 residues. Losses at the gene ends were 0 bases for V and 8 bases for J; bases not matched to a gene: 4. CDR1 is LGHNT and CDR2 is FRNRAP in the germline V gene. CDR3 in amino acids: CASGLVQTGHEQFF. The CDR3 DNA follows: TGTGCTAGTGGTTTGGTACAGACAGGGCATGAGCAGTTCTTC.

Within the sample, this clone is medium-sized. The V and J genes are TRBV6-4 and TRBJ2-3; 8 bases are a match to TRBD2. CDR1 MRHNA and CDR2 SNTAGT come from the germline V gene. V trimming: 3 bases; J trimming: 1 base; junction bases outside the gene matches: 0. This CDR3 has 14 amino acids. Written as DNA, the CDR3 is TGTGCCAGCAGTGAAGCGGGGGGCACAGATACGCAGTATTTT. It codes for CASSEAGGTDTQYF.

The chain is built from TRBV14 and TRBJ1-1, with 7 bases fitting TRBD1. The CDR3 contains 14 residues. J lost 4 bases, V lost 1 base, and 3 bases had no gene match. Germline V gene data show CDR1 as SGHDN and CDR2 as FVKESK. The DNA of the CDR3 is TGTGCCAGCAGCCAAGTGACAGGGATCACTGAAGCTTTCTTT. This codes for CASSQVTGITEAFF.

This chain's CDR3 is CASSLTLTGGNYGYTF. CDR3 nucleotides: TGTGCCAGCAGTTTAACCCTGACAGGGGGCAACTATGGCTACACCTTC. J is TRBJ1-2 and V is TRBV27; 10 nucleotides align to TRBD1. Trimming took 2 bases from V and 2 from J; bases not matched to a gene: 5. Germline CDR1 and CDR2: MNHEY and SMNVEV (reference sequence). This CDR3 is built from 16 residues.

The V and J genes are TRBV5-8 and TRBJ2-2; 7 nucleotides match TRBD1. Germline values: CDR1 SGHTS, CDR2 YDEGEE. V dropped 4 bases and J dropped 3; count of bases not matched to a gene: 0. The CDR3 sequence is 13 residues long. The CDR3 DNA sequence: TGTGCCAGCAGCGACAGGGACACCGGGGAGCTGTTTTTT. Protein sequence: CASSDRDTGELFF.

CDR3 protein: CASSIGSGMGEKLFF. CDR3 nucleotides: TGTGCCAGTAGTATAGGAAGCGGCATGGGTGAAAAACTGTTTTTT. The V and J genes are TRBV19 and TRBJ1-4; D not resolved. Germline CDR1 reads LNHDA; CDR2 reads SQIVND (reference sequence). V was clipped by 1 base and J by 7 bases, with 13 bases between them. CDR3 length equals 15 residues.

This clone has a single count. The chain couples TRBV6-5 to TRBJ1-2; perhaps TRBD1 as D (5 bases). Trimming shortened V by 2 bases and J by 5 bases, and 12 bases separated the two germline ends. The CDR3 loop spans 14 amino acids. The germline CDR1 and CDR2 sequences are MNHEY and SVGAGI. CDR3 in DNA: TGTGCCAGCAGTTACGGGGGACTGTCTTATGGCTACACCTTC. Translated, it gives CASSYGGLSYGYTF.

This chain joins TRBV10-1 and TRBJ1-4, with 7 positions matching TRBD1. The trim removed 6 bases at V and 8 bases at J, leaving 3 bases unmatched. This CDR3 comprises 12 residues. Germline V gene lookup returns CDR1 WNHNN and CDR2 SYGVQD (reference sequence). The CDR3 loop is CASSDRDEKLFF. CDR3 in DNA: TGCGCCAGCAGCGACAGGGACGAAAAACTGTTTTTT.

The chain links TRBV28 to TRBJ1-2; TRBD1 aligns across 7 bases. J lost 5 bases, V lost 6 bases, and 9 bases had no gene match. This CDR3 comprises 14 residues. Germline V gene data show CDR1 as MDHEN and CDR2 as SYDVKM. The CDR3 region is CASRSTGTSYGYTF. CDR3 sequence (DNA): TGTGCCAGCAGATCGACAGGGACCTCATATGGCTACACCTTC.

The chain carries TRBV4-1 and TRBJ2-3; TRBD1 matches at 7 bases. This CDR3 region has 16 residues. Germline values: CDR1 MGHRA, CDR2 YSYEKL. V gave up 4 bases and J gave up 1 base; unmatched junction bases: 8. This CDR3 is CASSLGSGTGTDTQYF. DNA of the CDR3: TGCGCCAGCAGCCTGGGGTCCGGGACAGGCACAGATACGCAGTATTTT.

The gene calls are TRBV4-1 and TRBJ2-7; 7 bases fit TRBD2. The CDR3 contains 15 residues. Germline V gives CDR1 MGHRA, CDR2 YSYEKL. The ends lost 3 bases at V and 2 bases at J; junction bases unmatched: 7. DNA for the CDR3: TGCGCCAGCAGCCAGGGGAGGGGAGATACCTACGAGCAGTACTTC. It encodes CASSQGRGDTYEQYF.

This sequence joins TRBV11-2 and TRBJ1-2, with D unresolved. This CDR3 has 13 residues. Germline V lookup: CDR1 SGHAT, CDR2 FQNNGV. Trimming stripped 7 bases from V and 5 bases from J, with 14 bases between. This chain's CDR3 is CASTPLAFYGYTF. Written as DNA, the CDR3 is TGTGCCAGCACCCCATTGGCTTTTTATGGCTACACCTTC.

The chain links TRBV6-6 to TRBJ2-7; 7 bases line up with TRBD1. Per the germline V gene, CDR1 is MNHNY and CDR2 is SVGAGI (reference sequence). The CDR3 has 16 residues. The junction had 6 bases not matched to a gene; V was cut back by 0 bases and J by 1 base. The CDR3, as DNA: TGTGCCAGCAGTTACTCGCATGGGACAGAGTCCTACGAGCAGTACTTC. Its translation: CASSYSHGTESYEQYF.

The V gene is TRBV10-1, the J gene TRBJ1-2, with TRBD1 matching over 7 bases. CDR1 is WNHNN and CDR2 is SYGVQD in the germline V gene (reference sequence). The ends lost 0 bases at V and 3 bases at J; junction bases unmatched: 7. The CDR3 totals 16 residues. The CDR3 bases are TGCGCCAGCAGTGAGTCACGGACAGGACAGCACTATGGCTACACCTTC. Protein product: CASSESRTGQHYGYTF.

This chain connects TRBV19 to TRBJ1-5; D call uncertain. Per germline, CDR1 LNHDA and CDR2 SQIVND (reference sequence). The CDR3 has 15 amino acids. Trimming took off 4 bases at V and 6 bases at J, with 16 bases between the two ends. CDR3 loop: CASSTDREDFQPQHF. The CDR3 DNA follows: TGTGCCAGTAGTACGGACCGGGAGGACTTTCAGCCCCAGCATTTT.

This clone has only one observation. The chain employs TRBV7-8 and TRBJ1-5, with no clear D. The length of the CDR3 is 14 residues. Per germline, CDR1 SGHVS and CDR2 FQNEAQ. V gave up 1 base and J gave up 5 bases, with 9 bases separating them. CDR3 sequence reads: CASSLGQAYQPQHF. CDR3 DNA: TGTGCCAGCAGCTTAGGGCAGGCCTATCAGCCCCAGCATTTT. Full variable domain (rest looked up from reference TRBV7-8 and TRBJ1-5): GAGVSQSPRYKVAKRGQDVALRCDPISGHVSLFWYQQALGQGPEFLTYFQNEAQLDKSGLPSDRFFAERPEGSVSTLKIQRTQQEDSAVYLCASSLGQAYQPQHFGDGTRLSIL.

The chain joins TRBV27 to TRBJ1-2, with a tentative D call TRBD1 (6 bases). The germline CDR1 and CDR2 sequences are MNHEY and SMNVEV (reference sequence). V lost 2 bases to trimming and J lost 1 base, with 17 bases between them. The CDR3 loop spans 17 amino acids. CDR3 sequence reads: CASSLIPPRTDNYGYTF. The CDR3 DNA is TGTGCCAGCAGTTTAATCCCCCCGCGGACAGATAACTATGGCTACACCTTC.

The rearrangement joins TRBV9 to TRBJ1-2; D might be TRBD1 (6 bases). This CDR3 comprises 15 residues. V lost 3 bases, J lost 0 bases, and 12 bases lay in between. Per germline, CDR1 SGDLS and CDR2 YYNGEE. The CDR3 DNA reads as TGTGCCAGCAGCGGGGGACACCCTCCTAACTATGGCTACACCTTC. This translates into CASSGGHPPNYGYTF.

J is TRBJ1-2 and V is TRBV29-1; D is ambiguous. The CDR3 spans 13 residues. Germline lookup yields CDR1 SQVTM and CDR2 ANQGSEA. Trimming shortened V by 7 bases and J by 5 bases, and 17 bases separated the two germline ends. The CDR3 region is CSADDARGYGYTF. DNA of the CDR3: TGCAGCGCTGACGACGCTAGAGGTTATGGCTACACCTTC.